One and the same sample provided the 6 T cell receptor beta chains below, sequenced in a study of spatial heterogeneity in lung cancer. TCRdb reanalysed the 5' RACE reads using MiXCR and keeps one entry per CDR3 protein. The table records about 5,000 distinct CDR3 sequences, under 3.5% of them present only once. The time point was: sample taken at primary tumor resection. Sample: normal lung tissue next to the tumor, taken at surgery. These receptors were obtained from a male donor with early-stage non-small cell lung cancer.

This clonotype is labeled medium-sized. The chain recombines TRBV3-1 with TRBJ2-7; D remains unclear. This CDR3 has 12 residues. V lost 2 bases, J lost 1 base, and 3 bases lay in between. Germline CDR1 LGHDT, CDR2 YNNKEL (reference sequence). CDR3 region: CASSQWSYEQYF. DNA for the CDR3: TGTGCCAGCAGCCAATGGTCCTACGAGCAGTACTTC.

This rearrangement joins TRBV12-3 or TRBV12-4 to TRBJ1-2; perhaps TRBD1 as D (6 bases). The germline V and J ends were trimmed by 0 bases and 8 bases, with 13 bases remaining between them. The CDR3 totals 14 residues. CDR3 protein: CASSLARQGGGYTF. In nucleotides, the CDR3 is TGTGCCAGCAGTTTAGCGCGGCAAGGGGGAGGCTACACCTTC.

The chain links TRBV29-1 to TRBJ2-1, with unresolved D. Germline-derived CDR1 and CDR2 are SQVTM and ANQGSEA. CDR3 length equals 10 residues. The V end lost 6 bases, the J end lost 9 bases, and 9 bases lay between the germline ends. CDR3 in amino acids: CSVVEPEQFF. The CDR3 coding sequence is TGCAGCGTAGTAGAGCCTGAGCAGTTCTTC.

This clonotype is labeled as medium-sized. The chain joins TRBV6-2 or TRBV6-3 to TRBJ2-1, with D hard to call. The CDR3 has 14 residues. V dropped 6 bases and J dropped 8 bases, with 17 bases sitting between them. CDR1 is MNHEY and CDR2 is SVGEGT in the germline V gene. CDR3 in DNA: TGTGCCAGCAGCATGCCCCCTAGAGGCGATGAGCAGTTCTTC. Translation: CASSMPPRGDEQFF.

The chain couples TRBV20-1 to TRBJ2-1, with 8 bases that match TRBD1. This CDR3 is built from 13 residues. Per germline, CDR1 DFQATT and CDR2 SNEGSKA (reference sequence). V was clipped by 8 bases and J by 8 bases; unmatched bases: 11. The CDR3 nucleotides read TGCAGTTTATGGGCAGGGGGCGGGTATGAGCAGTTCTTC. Its translation is CSLWAGGGYEQFF.

This clonotype was seen at least ten times. The chain links TRBV20-1 to TRBJ2-7, with 14 bases matching TRBD2. Losses at the gene ends were 0 bases for V and 4 bases for J; bases not matched to a gene: 8. This CDR3 has 17 residues. Germline CDR1 and CDR2: DFQATT and SNEGSKA (reference sequence). In DNA form, the CDR3 reads TGCAGTGCTAGAGATTCGGGACTAGCGGGAGATATTTACGAGCAGTACTTC. Its protein product is CSARDSGLAGDIYEQYF.